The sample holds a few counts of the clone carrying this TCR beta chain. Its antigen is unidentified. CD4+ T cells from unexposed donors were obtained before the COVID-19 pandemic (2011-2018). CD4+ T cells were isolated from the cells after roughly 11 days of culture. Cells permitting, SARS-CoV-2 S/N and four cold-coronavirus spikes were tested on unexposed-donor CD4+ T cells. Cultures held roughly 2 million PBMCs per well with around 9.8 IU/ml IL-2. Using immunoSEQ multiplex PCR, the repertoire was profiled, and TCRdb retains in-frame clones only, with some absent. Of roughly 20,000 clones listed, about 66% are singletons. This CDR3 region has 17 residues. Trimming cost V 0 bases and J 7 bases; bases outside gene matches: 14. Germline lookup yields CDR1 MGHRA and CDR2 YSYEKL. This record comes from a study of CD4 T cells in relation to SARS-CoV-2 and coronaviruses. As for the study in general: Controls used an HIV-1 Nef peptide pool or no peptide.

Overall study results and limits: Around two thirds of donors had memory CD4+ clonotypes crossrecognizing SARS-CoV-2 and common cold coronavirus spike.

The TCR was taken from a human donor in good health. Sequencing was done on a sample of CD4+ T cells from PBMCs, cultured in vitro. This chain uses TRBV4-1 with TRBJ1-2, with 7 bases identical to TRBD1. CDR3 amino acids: CASSQDRGTDSLRGYTF. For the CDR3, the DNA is TGCGCCAGCAGCCAAGATCGGGGGACAGATTCGTTACGTGGCTACACCTTC.